This TCR beta chain was identified in a study of radiotherapy plus CTLA-4 blockade in lung cancer. Looking at the study overall: There were objective responses in 15% to 20% of patients, and over 25% had disease control.

CDR1 MNHEY and CDR2 SMNVEV come from the germline V gene (reference sequence). This CDR3 is 15 amino acids long. Between the trimmed V and J ends, which lost 5 bases and 6 bases, there was a span of 17 bases. Study conclusions and caveats: Clones derived from tumor TCRs expanded in blood after radiotherapy plus ipilimumab. Reported findings show early blood T cell clone dynamics, with interferon-beta, best predicted response.

Chemo-refractory metastatic non-small-cell lung cancer patients underwent focal radiation alongside CTLA-4 blockade with ipilimumab. Method: immunoSEQ multiplex PCR; TCRdb's copy keeps in-frame clones and lacks some. Found here are 60,000 to 70,000 clones, around 86% of them singletons; the top ten hold roughly 4%. As regards this clone: Antigen: not known.

This specimen consisted of peripheral blood, obtained from a patient treated with radiotherapy plus ipilimumab. This TCR derives from a human donor with non-small cell lung cancer who had a partial response to radiotherapy plus ipilimumab. The V and J genes are TRBV27 and TRBJ2-1, with TRBD2 as a possible D gene (6 bases). The CDR3 reads CASSPSWRASNEQFF. Here the CDR3 DNA reads TGTGCCAGCAGTCCTAGCTGGAGGGCCTCCAATGAGCAGTTCTTC.